Listed here are 3 T cell receptor beta chains from one sample, sequenced in a study of blood T cell repertoires in COVID-19. Assay used: immunoSEQ multiplex PCR; TCRdb lists only in-frame clones, some missing. Of some 200,000 clones in the sample, 81% were seen once. Sequenced sample: PBMCs or T cells enriched from blood (not recorded which). Receptors originate from a woman aged 45-65 years with acute COVID-19.

The CDR3 sequence is CASSLLGTGGFDEQYF. The CDR3 nucleotides read TGTGCCAGCAGCTTACTCGGGACAGGGGGCTTTGACGAGCAGTACTTC. The V call is TRBV7-9, the J call TRBJ2-7; 12 bases match TRBD1. This CDR3 region has 16 residues. J lost 5 bases, V lost 2 bases, and 7 bases had no gene match. From germline, CDR1 is SEHNR and CDR2 FQNEAQ (reference sequence).

V usage is TRBV4-3 and J usage is TRBJ1-2; possibly TRBD1 for D (6 bases). CDR3 length equals 15 residues. The ends were cut back, 4 bases at V and 3 bases at J, with 15 bases in the middle. The germline V gene has CDR1 LGHNA and CDR2 YSLEER. CDR3 DNA: TGCGCCAGCAGCCGAGGGGGAGGGTCGGACTATGGCTACACCTTC. Translation: CASSRGGGSDYGYTF.

This chain connects TRBV24-1 to TRBJ2-2, with 8 bases fitting TRBD1. Germline CDR1 KGHDR, CDR2 SFDVKD. V lost 2 bases and J lost 2; bases outside the gene matches: 9. The CDR3 length is 18 residues. CDR3: CATSDWGTGGVNTGELFF. CDR3 nucleotide sequence: TGTGCCACCAGTGATTGGGGTACAGGGGGAGTTAACACCGGGGAGCTGTTTTTT.